This T cell receptor beta chain was recovered during a study of cytomegalovirus exposure and HLA in healthy donors. The CDR3 sequence is 16 residues long. Trimming left V 3 bases short and J 0 bases short, with 12 bases between. Germline CDR1 reads SNHLY; CDR2 reads FYNNEI. PCR involved 60 Vbeta and 13 Jbeta primers. TCRdb keeps only in-frame clones here, not all; method: immunoSEQ multiplex PCR. This table has about 190,000 clones, roughly 80% appearing once. V usage is TRBV2 and J usage is TRBJ2-1; no reliable D call. Sequenced input: PBMCs. The origin of this receptor is a woman under 30 in good health and CMV-seronegative. CDR3 nucleotides: TGTGCCAGCAGTGAGTCAGCGTCCCCCTCCTACAATGAGCAGTTCTTC. It specifies CASSESASPSYNEQFF.